One sample yielded the 29 T cell receptor beta chains listed below, sequenced in a study of shared T cell receptors in the human thymus. Measured with immunoSEQ multiplex PCR; TCRdb has only the in-frame clones, and not every one. The table records approximately 730,000 clones, around 85% of them present only once. These data were also filed under a second study, of human thymus T cells.

The sample taken for sequencing was thymocytes. Every receptor here comes from a girl in the first two years of life with a congenital heart defect.

The chain is built from TRBV14 and TRBJ2-1; D perhaps matches TRBD1 (5 bases). V lost 6 bases and J 4 bases, leaving 13 bases between the germline ends. CDR1 is SGHDN and CDR2 is FVKESK in the germline V gene. CDR3 size: 14 residues. The CDR3 DNA sequence: TGTGCCAGCAGTGGGGCAGCCTTATACAATGAGCAGTTCTTC. It codes for CASSGAALYNEQFF.

This chain joins TRBV27 and TRBJ1-1; 9 bases fit TRBD1. This CDR3 has 13 residues. Unmatched junction bases numbered 9, after V lost 10 bases and J lost 6 bases. Germline lookup yields CDR1 MNHEY and CDR2 SMNVEV (reference sequence). The CDR3 region has the DNA TGTGCCACCCTCCCGGGACAGGGTCCTGAAGCTTTCTTT. It codes for CATLPGQGPEAFF.

The rearrangement joins TRBV4-3 to TRBJ1-2; D possibly corresponds to TRBD1 (6 bases). Trimming removed 4 bases at V and 0 bases at J, with 15 bases between. Per germline, CDR1 LGHNA and CDR2 YSLEER. The CDR3 is 16 amino acids. For the CDR3, the DNA is TGCGCCAGCAGCCCCCGGGGGGGGCAAACTAACTATGGCTACACCTTC. Translating it yields CASSPRGGQTNYGYTF.

The chain couples TRBV10-3 to TRBJ1-1; D possibly corresponds to TRBD1 (6 bases). The CDR3 is 12 residues long. V was cut by 8 bases and J by 5 bases, with 12 bases left in between. Germline lookup yields CDR1 ENHRY and CDR2 SYGVKD. The CDR3 DNA sequence: TGTGCCATCGGGGGCCGGGGAACTGAAGCTTTCTTT. It encodes CAIGGRGTEAFF.

The rearrangement joins TRBV6-1 to TRBJ1-2, with a possible D match to TRBD1 (6 bases). Trimming cost V 6 bases and J 5 bases, with 19 bases left between them. Per the germline V gene, CDR1 is MNHNS and CDR2 is SASEGT. The CDR3 consists of 15 residues. The CDR3 region is CASSDFRGVRYGYTF. In DNA form, the CDR3 reads TGTGCCAGCAGCGACTTCAGGGGAGTTAGGTATGGCTACACCTTC.

V and J are TRBV21-1 and TRBJ2-5; the D call in the table, TRBD2, was not verified against the DNA. TRBV21-1 counts as a pseudogene. The CDR3 loop spans 13 amino acids. The CDR3 nucleotides are TGTGCCAGCAGCAAGGGGAGTCATAGCCGAGAGTACTTC. It specifies CASSKGSHSREYF.

The chain uses TRBV20-1 and TRBJ2-7; D unresolved. CDR1 and CDR2 from the germline V gene are DFQATT and SNEGSKA (reference sequence). The CDR3 spans 11 residues. Trimming shortened V by 2 bases and J by 3 bases, and 5 bases separated the two germline ends. This CDR3 reads CSARCGYEQYF. As DNA, the CDR3 is TGCAGTGCTAGATGCGGCTACGAGCAGTACTTC.

The chain joins TRBV7-8 to TRBJ2-7, with TRBD1 matching 10 bases. The CDR3 has 15 amino acids. J lost 7 bases, V lost 2 bases, and 8 bases had no gene match. Germline loops: CDR1 SGHVS, CDR2 FQNEAQ. The CDR3 is CASSLHRDRGGEQYF. In nucleotides, the CDR3 is TGTGCCAGCAGCTTACACCGGGACAGGGGTGGTGAGCAGTACTTC.

The V gene is TRBV5-5, the J gene TRBJ2-7, with D tentatively TRBD1 (5 bases). V lost 5 bases, J lost 2 bases, and 14 bases lay in between. Germline CDR1 is SGHKS and CDR2 is YYEKEE (reference sequence). The CDR3 extends over 14 amino acids. The CDR3 DNA sequence: TGTGCCAGCAGGTCGCGACAGCCCCCCTACGAGCAGTACTTC. This sequence encodes CASRSRQPPYEQYF.

A single count supports this clone. The chain recombines TRBV5-1 with TRBJ2-1; D is uncertain. The germline V and J ends were trimmed by 2 bases and 5 bases, with 14 bases remaining between them. CDR1 SGHRS and CDR2 YFSETQ come from the germline V gene. The CDR3 loop spans 15 amino acids. CDR3 protein: CASSFGLGPDNEQFF. The CDR3 coding sequence is TGCGCCAGCAGCTTTGGTTTGGGCCCCGACAATGAGCAGTTCTTC. Full variable domain (remainder filled in from reference TRBV5-1 and TRBJ2-1): KAGVTQTPRYLIKTRGQQVTLSCSPISGHRSVSWYQQTPGQGLQFLFEYFSETQRNKGNFPGRFSGRQFSNSRSEMNVSTLELGDSALYLCASSFGLGPDNEQFFGPGTRLTVL.

J is TRBJ1-5 and V is TRBV6-5; 7 bases line up with TRBD1. With 6 bases clipped from V and 3 bases from J, the junction kept 8 bases outside the gene matches. Germline V lookup: CDR1 MNHEY, CDR2 SVGAGI. CDR3 length equals 15 residues. CDR3 amino acids: CASRQGMRPNQPQHF. The CDR3 nucleotides read TGTGCCAGCAGACAGGGGATGCGGCCCAATCAGCCCCAGCATTTT.

In regard to this clone: Other nucleotide sequences from this sample produce the same CDR3. J is TRBJ2-1 and V is TRBV27; perhaps TRBD2 as D (7 bases). This CDR3 spans 14 amino acids. CDR1 MNHEY and CDR2 SMNVEV come from the germline V gene (reference sequence). Trimming pared 5 bases from V and 2 bases from J, leaving 10 bases between. CDR3 in amino acids: CASSPGGPYNEQFF. DNA for the CDR3: TGTGCCAGCAGTCCGGGGGGCCCCTACAATGAGCAGTTCTTC.

The chain combines TRBV11-2 with TRBJ1-1; no clear D. Germline CDR1 and CDR2: SGHAT and FQNNGV. Trimming removed 1 base at V and 0 bases at J, with 9 bases between. CDR3 length: 15 residues. The DNA for the CDR3 is TGTGCCAGCAGCTTAGGCGGCAGAATGAACACTGAAGCTTTCTTT. This sequence encodes CASSLGGRMNTEAFF.

V gene TRBV10-3 combines with J gene TRBJ1-4; TRBD1 aligns across 8 bases. The CDR3 is 14 residues long. The V gene end was trimmed by 0 bases and the J gene end by 8 bases; junction bases not matched to a gene: 2. Germline V gives CDR1 ENHRY, CDR2 SYGVKD. As DNA, the CDR3 is TGTGCCATCAGTGAGTCGACAGGGGACGAAAAACTGTTTTTT. Amino acid sequence: CAISESTGDEKLFF.

The chain combines TRBV29-1 with TRBJ2-6; 11 nucleotides match TRBD1. J lost 0 bases, V lost 4 bases, and 2 bases had no gene match. This CDR3 is built from 16 residues. The germline V gene encodes CDR1 SQVTM and CDR2 ANQGSEA. The CDR3, as DNA: TGCAGCGTTGTTGGGACAGGGGGCTCTGGGGCCAACGTCCTGACTTTC. Its translation: CSVVGTGGSGANVLTF.

This clone was observed a single time. The CDR3 protein is CASSIRDRGTDTQYF. In DNA, the CDR3 is TGTGCCAGCAGTATAAGGGACAGGGGCACAGATACGCAGTATTTT. The rearrangement joins TRBV6-5 to TRBJ2-3, with 9 bases fitting TRBD1. CDR3 size: 15 residues. Trimming at V came to 5 bases and at J to 1 base, leaving 4 bases not matched to a gene. Germline CDR1 and CDR2: MNHEY and SVGAGI.

V is TRBV2 and J is TRBJ1-2; TRBD1 aligns across 9 bases. V gave up 4 bases and J gave up 8 bases; unmatched junction bases: 8. The V gene's germline CDR1 is SNHLY and CDR2 FYNNEI. The CDR3 has 14 amino acids. In nucleotides, the CDR3 is TGTGCCAGCAGTGGGCCACAGGGGGCGGGAGGCTACACCTTC. It codes for CASSGPQGAGGYTF.

The chain recombines TRBV2 with TRBJ1-1, with D possibly being TRBD1 (5 bases). Germline V gene sequence: CDR1 SNHLY, CDR2 FYNNEI. The CDR3 consists of 14 residues. Trimming took 6 bases from V and 1 from J, leaving 12 bases between them. The CDR3 coding sequence is TGTGCCAGCAGGGCGGGACGGAGGAACACTGAAGCTTTCTTT. Amino acids: CASRAGRRNTEAFF.

The rearrangement joins TRBV11-2 to TRBJ1-4; 8 bases align to TRBD1. The CDR3 contains 16 residues. V shed 2 bases, J shed 2 bases, and the junction held 4 bases outside the gene matches. Per the germline V gene, CDR1 is SGHAT and CDR2 is FQNNGV. CDR3: CASSLQGASTNEKLFF. CDR3 nucleotides: TGTGCCAGCAGCTTACAGGGGGCGAGTACTAATGAAAAACTGTTTTTT. The entire variable domain, with the rest obtained from reference TRBV11-2 and TRBJ1-4, is as follows: EAGVAQSPRYKIIEKRQSVAFWCNPISGHATLYWYQQILGQGPKLLIQFQNNGVVDDSQLPKDRFSAERLKGVDSTLKIQPAKLEDSAVYLCASSLQGASTNEKLFFGSGTQLSVL.

The genes are TRBV7-3 and TRBJ1-2, with D tentatively TRBD1 (6 bases). Looked up from germline, CDR1 is SGHTA and CDR2 is FQGTGA. V was trimmed by 5 bases and J by 5 bases, leaving 18 bases between them. CDR3 length: 15 residues. DNA for the CDR3: TGTGCCAGCAGCCCACAGGGCAAAGAGTCTTATGGCTACACCTTC. Translated: CASSPQGKESYGYTF. Combining the CDR3 with reference TRBV7-3 and TRBJ1-2 gives the whole variable domain GAGVSQTPSNKVTEKGKYVELRCDPISGHTALYWYRQSLGQGPEFLIYFQGTGAADDSGLPNDRFFAVRPEGSVSTLKIQRTERGDSAVYLCASSPQGKESYGYTFGSGTRLTVV.

This clone was observed a single time. CDR3 sequence (DNA): TGCGCCAGCAGCCAAGTCAGAGATGGGCGGGGGAGCTCCTACAATGAGCAGTTCTTC. Its protein is CASSQVRDGRGSSYNEQFF. The V and J genes are TRBV4-1 and TRBJ2-1; 7 nucleotides match TRBD2. V lost 1 base, J lost 0 bases, and 12 bases stayed unmatched. The germline CDR1 and CDR2 sequences are MGHRA and YSYEKL. This CDR3 is built from 19 residues.

The rearrangement links TRBV5-4 to TRBJ2-7; the D gene is possibly TRBD1 (6 bases). The CDR3 contains 13 residues. Germline V CDR1 and CDR2: SGHNT, YYREEE (reference sequence). V shed 3 bases and J shed 6 bases, with 13 bases lying between them. The CDR3 region has the DNA TGTGCCAGCAGCTACCGACAGGCGACCGAGCAGTACTTC. Protein product: CASSYRQATEQYF. Complete variable domain (other parts from reference TRBV5-4 and TRBJ2-7): ETGVTQSPTHLIKTRGQQVTLRCSSQSGHNTVSWYQQALGQGPQFIFQYYREEENGRGNFPPRFSGLQFPNYSSELNVNALELDDSALYLCASSYRQATEQYFGPGTRLTVT.

The chain joins TRBV7-8 to TRBJ1-1; D possibly corresponds to TRBD1 (5 bases). The ends were cut back, 5 bases at V and 6 bases at J, with 13 bases in the middle. CDR3 size: 13 residues. Germline V lookup: CDR1 SGHVS, CDR2 FQNEAQ. Here the CDR3 DNA reads TGTGCCAGCAGCCTAGGTAGGGGTCCTGAAGCTTTCTTT. Amino acid sequence: CASSLGRGPEAFF.

V gene TRBV28 combines with J gene TRBJ1-4, with a tentative D call TRBD1 (6 bases). The CDR3 length is 15 residues. Per the germline V gene, CDR1 is MDHEN and CDR2 is SYDVKM. V lost 0 bases and J lost 3, with 8 bases in between. The CDR3 bases are TGTGCCAGCAGTTTATGTTGGGGGCCTAATGAAAAACTGTTTTTT. This sequence encodes CASSLCWGPNEKLFF.

This sequence joins TRBV7-2 and TRBJ2-1; D is unresolved. V was shortened by 5 bases and J by 8 bases, with 19 bases between the two germline ends. Looked up from germline, CDR1 is SGHTA and CDR2 is FQGNSA. This CDR3 contains 15 residues. The chain's CDR3 is CASSTQTRQSDEQFF. CDR3 bases: TGTGCCAGCAGCACCCAGACCAGGCAGAGTGATGAGCAGTTCTTC.

This chain connects TRBV7-2 to TRBJ1-1; 8 bases fit TRBD1. The CDR3 loop spans 14 amino acids. V gave up 8 bases and J gave up 1 base; unmatched junction bases: 6. Germline-derived CDR1 and CDR2 are SGHTA and FQGNSA. CDR3 in amino acids: CASADRVRNTEAFF. The CDR3 DNA follows: TGTGCCAGCGCGGACAGGGTTAGGAACACTGAAGCTTTCTTT.

The rearrangement links TRBV4-1 to TRBJ2-7; 10 bases match TRBD2. V lost 3 bases and J lost 0; bases outside the gene matches: 11. The germline gives CDR1 MGHRA, CDR2 YSYEKL. The CDR3 consists of 18 residues. This CDR3 reads CASSQGASGGPSSYEQYF. DNA of the CDR3: TGCGCCAGCAGCCAGGGGGCTAGCGGGGGTCCAAGCTCCTACGAGCAGTACTTC.

The chain links TRBV6-6 to TRBJ1-2; TRBD1 aligns across 7 bases. Germline V gene sequence: CDR1 MNHNY, CDR2 SVGAGI (reference sequence). V lost 6 bases to trimming and J lost 0 bases; unmatched junction nucleotides: 10. This CDR3 is 16 amino acids long. This chain's CDR3 is CASRRQDRDTNYGYTF. DNA of the CDR3: TGTGCCAGCAGGCGCCAAGACAGGGATACTAACTATGGCTACACCTTC.

This clone appeared a single time. V and J are TRBV10-3 and TRBJ1-3; D is possibly TRBD1 (6 bases). The CDR3 is 17 amino acids. CDR1 is ENHRY and CDR2 is SYGVKD in the germline V gene. V gave up 5 bases and J gave up 4 bases, with 21 bases separating them. CDR3 sequence: CAISRSSLRQAGNTIYF. CDR3 bases: TGTGCCATCAGTCGCTCTAGTTTGAGACAGGCAGGAAACACCATATATTTT.